The rows below give T cell receptor beta chains drawn from one sample of a study of shared clonotypes between healthy human individuals. Some clones are missing from TCRdb's copy, which holds only in-frame ones; the method was immunoSEQ multiplex PCR. The sample includes 800,000 to 1,200,000 clones, more than 75% of them seen just once. The specimen sequenced was memory CD4+ T cells from PBMCs. These receptors originate from a man aged 18 to 30 in good health. Some clones in this sample may be carry-over from other donors' samples. CDR3s include the opening cysteine and the closing phenylalanine or tryptophan. The D gene is left open where the match is weak. Rows give clone size only sometimes, using once, few, many, or a class for an expanded clone.

v_call: TRBV28; j_call: TRBJ1-2; d_call: NA; clone_size: NA; cdr3_aa: CASSVTRRDGYTF; cdr3_nt: TGTGCCAGCAGCGTTACTAGGAGGGACGGCTACACCTTC
v_call: TRBV11-3; j_call: TRBJ2-7; d_call: NA; clone_size: NA; cdr3_aa: CASSPGGDTSYEQYF; cdr3_nt: TGTGCCAGCAGCCCTGGGGGGGACACATCCTACGAGCAGTACTTC
v_call: TRBV12-5; j_call: TRBJ2-1; d_call: TRBD2; clone_size: few; cdr3_aa: CASGLVGGRDYNEQFF; cdr3_nt: TGTGCTAGTGGTTTGGTAGGAGGGAGGGACTACAATGAGCAGTTCTTC
v_call: TRBV18; j_call: TRBJ2-6; d_call: NA; clone_size: NA; cdr3_aa: CASSPTGTGANVLTF; cdr3_nt: TGTGCCAGCTCACCGACCGGGACTGGGGCCAACGTCCTGACTTTC
v_call: TRBV27; j_call: TRBJ2-2; d_call: TRBD2; clone_size: NA; cdr3_aa: CASSWGGWNTGELFF; cdr3_nt: TGTGCCAGCAGCTGGGGGGGGTGGAACACCGGGGAGCTGTTTTTT
v_call: TRBV7-8; j_call: TRBJ2-7; d_call: NA; clone_size: NA; cdr3_aa: CASSDRRGHSYEQYF; cdr3_nt: TGTGCCAGCAGCGACCGACGGGGGCATTCCTACGAGCAGTACTTC
v_call: TRBV7-2; j_call: TRBJ2-3; d_call: NA; clone_size: few; cdr3_aa: CASSPISGVAGAADTQYF; cdr3_nt: TGTGCCAGCAGCCCGATCTCAGGGGTTGCTGGCGCGGCAGATACGCAGTATTTT
v_call: TRBV30; j_call: TRBJ1-3; d_call: NA; clone_size: NA; cdr3_aa: CAWNRAGNTIYF; cdr3_nt: TGTGCCTGGAACAGGGCTGGAAACACCATATATTTT
v_call: TRBV28; j_call: TRBJ1-4; d_call: TRBD1; clone_size: few; cdr3_aa: CASSPAGQGDEKLFF; cdr3_nt: TGTGCCAGCAGTCCTGCGGGACAGGGAGATGAAAAACTGTTTTTT
v_call: TRBV6-4; j_call: TRBJ2-1; d_call: TRBD1; clone_size: few; cdr3_aa: CASSGQGNEQFF; cdr3_nt: TGTGCCAGCAGTGGACAGGGGAATGAGCAGTTCTTC
v_call: TRBV27; j_call: TRBJ1-2; d_call: TRBD1; clone_size: NA; cdr3_aa: CASRAPGQGGGYTF; cdr3_nt: TGTGCCAGCAGAGCCCCGGGACAGGGGGGTGGCTACACCTTC
v_call: TRBV9; j_call: TRBJ1-1; d_call: TRBD1; clone_size: NA; cdr3_aa: CASSQGGPNTEAFF; cdr3_nt: TGTGCCAGCAGCCAGGGGGGACCAAACACTGAAGCTTTCTTT
v_call: TRBV28; j_call: TRBJ1-5; d_call: NA; clone_size: NA; cdr3_aa: CASSFPGYNQPQHF; cdr3_nt: TGTGCCAGCAGTTTTCCAGGGTACAATCAGCCCCAGCATTTT
v_call: TRBV18; j_call: TRBJ2-5; d_call: NA; clone_size: NA; cdr3_aa: CASSGGQGTQYF; cdr3_nt: TGTGCCAGCTCAGGGGGCCAGGGGACCCAGTACTTC
v_call: TRBV6-1; j_call: TRBJ2-1; d_call: NA; clone_size: NA; cdr3_aa: CASSAREIAPEQFF; cdr3_nt: TGTGCCAGCAGCGCTCGGGAGATCGCTCCTGAGCAGTTCTTC
v_call: TRBV11-3; j_call: TRBJ1-1; d_call: NA; clone_size: NA; cdr3_aa: CASSPGGRTEAFF; cdr3_nt: TGTGCCAGCAGCCCCGGGGGGAGAACTGAAGCTTTCTTT
v_call: TRBV28; j_call: TRBJ1-2; d_call: TRBD1; clone_size: NA; cdr3_aa: CASSLTETGAIPYGYTF; cdr3_nt: TGTGCCAGCAGTCTGACCGAGACAGGGGCCATTCCTTATGGCTACACCTTC
v_call: TRBV7-7; j_call: TRBJ2-7; d_call: NA; clone_size: NA; cdr3_aa: CASSLELGYEQYF; cdr3_nt: TGTGCCAGCAGCTTGGAATTAGGCTACGAGCAGTACTTC
v_call: TRBV6-5; j_call: TRBJ1-2; d_call: TRBD1; clone_size: NA; cdr3_aa: CASSYSRTGGNYGYTF; cdr3_nt: TGTGCCAGCAGTTACTCCCGGACAGGGGGTAACTATGGCTACACCTTC
v_call: TRBV4-2; j_call: TRBJ1-4; d_call: TRBD1; clone_size: NA; cdr3_aa: CASSLQGGEKLFF; cdr3_nt: TGTGCCAGCTCCTTACAGGGGGGTGAAAAACTGTTTTTT
v_call: TRBV5-6; j_call: TRBJ2-5; d_call: TRBD2; clone_size: NA; cdr3_aa: CASSLVPGLGVGETQYF; cdr3_nt: TGTGCCAGCAGCTTGGTACCGGGACTAGGAGTCGGAGAGACCCAGTACTTC
v_call: TRBV5-1; j_call: TRBJ2-5; d_call: NA; clone_size: NA; cdr3_aa: CASSGTGLYQETQYF; cdr3_nt: TGCGCCAGCAGCGGGACGGGACTGTATCAAGAGACCCAGTACTTC
v_call: TRBV6-6; j_call: TRBJ2-1; d_call: NA; clone_size: NA; cdr3_aa: CASSQFSSSYNEQFF; cdr3_nt: TGTGCCAGCAGTCAATTTTCGAGCTCCTACAATGAGCAGTTCTTC
v_call: TRBV6-4; j_call: TRBJ1-2; d_call: TRBD1; clone_size: NA; cdr3_aa: CASSCLFEDRGPNYGYTF; cdr3_nt: TGTGCCAGCAGTTGCCTTTTCGAGGACAGGGGGCCGAACTATGGCTACACCTTC
v_call: TRBV18; j_call: TRBJ2-6; d_call: NA; clone_size: NA; cdr3_aa: CASSPLGFSGANVLTF; cdr3_nt: TGTGCCAGCTCACCATTAGGGTTCTCTGGGGCCAACGTCCTGACTTTC
v_call: TRBV19; j_call: TRBJ2-7; d_call: TRBD1; clone_size: NA; cdr3_aa: CASIDRGEQYF; cdr3_nt: TGTGCCAGCATCGACAGGGGCGAGCAGTACTTC
v_call: TRBV28; j_call: TRBJ2-7; d_call: TRBD2; clone_size: NA; cdr3_aa: CASSSSGRGTYEQYF; cdr3_nt: TGTGCCAGCAGTTCCAGTGGGAGGGGAACCTACGAGCAGTACTTC
v_call: TRBV5-1; j_call: TRBJ2-6; d_call: NA; clone_size: NA; cdr3_aa: CASTDHGTYSSSGANVLTF; cdr3_nt: TGCGCCAGCACCGACCATGGCACATACTCGAGCTCTGGGGCCAACGTCCTGACTTTC
v_call: TRBV10-3; j_call: TRBJ1-1; d_call: NA; clone_size: once; cdr3_aa: CAISDSGAGNTEAFF; cdr3_nt: TGTGCCATCAGTGATAGTGGGGCGGGGAACACTGAAGCTTTCTTT
v_call: TRBV29-1; j_call: TRBJ2-7; d_call: NA; clone_size: NA; cdr3_aa: CSVGGVQSYEQYF; cdr3_nt: TGCAGCGTTGGAGGGGTCCAATCCTACGAGCAGTACTTC
v_call: TRBV5-1; j_call: TRBJ2-7; d_call: TRBD2; clone_size: NA; cdr3_aa: CASSSPGLAGERQYF; cdr3_nt: TGCGCCAGCAGCTCACCGGGACTAGCGGGGGAAAGGCAGTACTTC
v_call: TRBV28; j_call: TRBJ1-2; d_call: NA; clone_size: NA; cdr3_aa: CASSLNTVGGRSGYTF; cdr3_nt: TGTGCCAGCAGTTTAAACACAGTAGGGGGGAGGAGTGGCTACACCTTC
v_call: TRBV11-2; j_call: TRBJ2-2; d_call: NA; clone_size: NA; cdr3_aa: CASSFTGNTGELFF; cdr3_nt: TGTGCCAGCAGCTTCACAGGGAACACCGGGGAGCTGTTTTTT
v_call: TRBV5-4; j_call: TRBJ2-3; d_call: NA; clone_size: NA; cdr3_aa: CASSLVPEDTQYF; cdr3_nt: TGTGCCAGCAGCTTGGTCCCTGAAGATACGCAGTATTTT
v_call: TRBV7-8; j_call: TRBJ1-2; d_call: NA; clone_size: NA; cdr3_aa: CASSPGTVLFSYTF; cdr3_nt: TGTGCCAGCTCCCCCGGGACGGTACTTTTTAGCTACACCTTC
v_call: TRBV29-1; j_call: TRBJ2-7; d_call: NA; clone_size: NA; cdr3_aa: CSVEGPGPPPEQYF; cdr3_nt: TGCAGCGTTGAAGGCCCGGGGCCCCCACCCGAGCAGTACTTC
v_call: TRBV7-6; j_call: TRBJ2-7; d_call: TRBD2; clone_size: few; cdr3_aa: CASSLVAGGPSVQYF; cdr3_nt: TGTGCCAGCAGCTTAGTAGCGGGAGGGCCCTCTGTGCAGTACTTC
v_call: TRBV5-6; j_call: TRBJ2-7; d_call: NA; clone_size: many; cdr3_aa: CASSLYSPYEQYF; cdr3_nt: TGTGCCAGCAGCTTGTATAGTCCCTACGAGCAGTACTTC
v_call: TRBV10-3; j_call: TRBJ2-1; d_call: TRBD1; clone_size: NA; cdr3_aa: CAISESTGDGNEQFF; cdr3_nt: TGTGCCATCAGTGAGTCTACAGGGGACGGGAATGAGCAGTTCTTC
v_call: TRBV5-5; j_call: TRBJ2-3; d_call: NA; clone_size: NA; cdr3_aa: CASSLEGSGTQYF; cdr3_nt: TGTGCCAGCAGCTTGGAGGGTTCAGGGACGCAGTATTTT
v_call: TRBV18; j_call: TRBJ1-4; d_call: TRBD1; clone_size: NA; cdr3_aa: CASSPDQGAAGEKLFF; cdr3_nt: TGTGCCAGCTCACCGGACCAGGGGGCGGCCGGTGAAAAACTGTTTTTT
v_call: TRBV5-1; j_call: TRBJ2-7; d_call: TRBD1; clone_size: once; cdr3_aa: CASSPRTGTGYEQYF; cdr3_nt: TGCGCCAGCAGCCCACGCACCGGGACAGGCTACGAGCAGTACTTC
v_call: TRBV7-9; j_call: TRBJ1-5; d_call: NA; clone_size: NA; cdr3_aa: CASARADQPQHF; cdr3_nt: TGTGCCAGCGCTCGGGCAGATCAGCCCCAGCATTTT
v_call: TRBV6-1; j_call: TRBJ1-1; d_call: NA; clone_size: NA; cdr3_aa: CASTLRGGGSTEAFF; cdr3_nt: TGTGCCAGCACATTACGGGGGGGAGGGAGCACTGAAGCTTTCTTT
v_call: TRBV7-2; j_call: TRBJ2-1; d_call: TRBD2; clone_size: NA; cdr3_aa: CASSQWTSAYNEQFF; cdr3_nt: TGTGCCAGCAGCCAATGGACTAGCGCTTACAATGAGCAGTTCTTC
v_call: TRBV7-2; j_call: TRBJ2-3; d_call: NA; clone_size: NA; cdr3_aa: CASSARRAGADTQYF; cdr3_nt: TGTGCCAGCAGCGCAAGGAGGGCCGGGGCAGATACGCAGTATTTT
v_call: TRBV11-2; j_call: TRBJ1-4; d_call: NA; clone_size: NA; cdr3_aa: CASSPLGFTQPGEKLFF; cdr3_nt: TGTGCCAGCAGCCCCCTAGGGTTTACCCAACCAGGCGAAAAACTGTTTTTT
v_call: TRBV4-2; j_call: TRBJ2-7; d_call: NA; clone_size: once; cdr3_aa: CASSQETAREQYF; cdr3_nt: TGTGCCAGCAGCCAAGAGACAGCCCGCGAGCAGTACTTC
v_call: TRBV30; j_call: TRBJ2-6; d_call: TRBD2; clone_size: NA; cdr3_aa: CAWSLGLSSSGANVLTF; cdr3_nt: TGTGCCTGGAGCCTGGGACTATCCTCCTCTGGGGCCAACGTCCTGACTTTC
v_call: TRBV27; j_call: TRBJ1-1; d_call: NA; clone_size: NA; cdr3_aa: CASTLGGGNTEAFF; cdr3_nt: TGTGCCAGCACCTTAGGGGGGGGGAACACTGAAGCTTTCTTT
v_call: TRBV5-4; j_call: TRBJ2-5; d_call: TRBD2; clone_size: NA; cdr3_aa: CASSLLAGETQYF; cdr3_nt: TGTGCCAGCAGCTTGCTAGCGGGGGAGACCCAGTACTTC
v_call: TRBV13; j_call: TRBJ2-3; d_call: TRBD1; clone_size: NA; cdr3_aa: CASSRPDRATDTQYF; cdr3_nt: TGTGCCAGCAGCCGTCCGGACAGGGCCACAGATACGCAGTATTTT
v_call: TRBV5-1; j_call: TRBJ1-4; d_call: TRBD1; clone_size: once; cdr3_aa: CASSLGQGPPLNEKLFF; cdr3_nt: TGCGCCAGCAGCTTGGGACAGGGGCCCCCGCTAAATGAAAAACTGTTTTTT
v_call: TRBV4-3; j_call: TRBJ1-2; d_call: TRBD1; clone_size: NA; cdr3_aa: CASSQETGTAIYGYTF; cdr3_nt: TGCGCCAGCAGCCAGGAAACCGGGACAGCAATCTATGGCTACACCTTC
v_call: TRBV19; j_call: TRBJ2-4; d_call: NA; clone_size: NA; cdr3_aa: CASSPVGLAKNIQYF; cdr3_nt: TGTGCCAGTAGTCCCGTCGGGTTAGCCAAAAACATTCAGTACTTC